This T cell receptor beta chain was found in a study of tumor-infiltrating lymphocytes in oesophageal squamous cell carcinoma. In TCRdb, the PCR reads were re-called with MiXCR into one record per CDR3 protein. The data show 8,500 to 14,000 distinct CDR3 sequences, around 58% seen once. Sample: esophageal tumor tissue. The sequence was collected from a male donor with esophageal squamous cell carcinoma.

CDR3 loop: CASSLAQETQYF. Here the CDR3 DNA reads TGTGCCAGCAGCTTAGCACAAGAGACCCAGTACTTC. This chain connects TRBV11-1 to TRBJ2-5; D gene uncertain. The germline gives CDR1 SGHAT, CDR2 FQDESV (reference sequence). V was pared by 0 bases and J by 2 bases, with 1 base between. This CDR3 contains 12 residues.